These 26 T cell receptor beta chains came from one sample sequenced in a study of T cell repertoires in cytomegalovirus infection. TCRdb re-derived calls from the reads in MiXCR, one entry per CDR3 protein. Of about 310,000 distinct CDR3 sequences in the sample, 15% to 20% were seen once. Sequencing input: PBMCs. These receptors were obtained from a human donor in good health (CMV status not recorded). Some clones in this sample may be carry-over from other donors' samples.

This clonotype occurred many times. CDR3 bases: TGCGCCAGCAGCCAACCAAACAGGGGGCCAACTGAAGCTTTCTTT. Its translation is CASSQPNRGPTEAFF. The rearrangement joins TRBV4-1 to TRBJ1-1; 9 bases fit TRBD1. J lost 5 bases, V lost 2 bases, and 6 bases had no gene match. Germline CDR1 reads MGHRA; CDR2 reads YSYEKL. The CDR3 extends over 15 amino acids.

In this sample, this clonotype turned up a few times. The chain combines TRBV4-1 with TRBJ2-3; no clear D. Germline values: CDR1 MGHRA, CDR2 YSYEKL. There are 12 residues in the CDR3. Trimming took off 2 bases at V and 2 bases at J, with 2 bases between the two ends. CDR3 region: CASSQPTDTQYF. CDR3 sequence (DNA): TGCGCCAGCAGCCAACCCACAGATACGCAGTATTTT.

V usage is TRBV9 and J usage is TRBJ1-6; D is perhaps TRBD1 (5 bases). Germline CDR1 is SGDLS and CDR2 is YYNGEE. V was clipped by 2 bases and J by 7 bases, with 13 bases between them. CDR3 length equals 15 residues. CDR3 in amino acids: CASSVGAVENSPLHF. The CDR3 nucleotides read TGTGCCAGCAGCGTCGGGGCAGTGGAGAATTCACCCCTCCACTTT.

This clonotype was recorded at least ten times. The chain combines TRBV7-9 with TRBJ2-3, with TRBD1 matching 7 bases. With 5 bases clipped from V and 2 bases from J, the junction kept 7 bases outside the gene matches. The CDR3 sequence is 15 residues long. Germline V gives CDR1 SEHNR, CDR2 FQNEAQ (reference sequence). CDR3 residues: CASSPGQDTTDTQYF. The CDR3, as DNA: TGTGCCAGCAGCCCCGGACAGGATACCACAGATACGCAGTATTTT.

The rearrangement links TRBV18 to TRBJ2-7, with D possibly being TRBD2 (5 bases). The CDR3 is 14 residues long. Trimming removed 3 bases at V and 3 bases at J, with 12 bases between. Germline V CDR1 and CDR2: KGHSH, LQKENI. The CDR3 loop is CASSPEDGYYEQYF. CDR3 DNA: TGTGCCAGCTCACCGGAGGACGGATACTACGAGCAGTACTTC.

At least ten counts were recorded for this clonotype. The chain employs TRBV20-1 and TRBJ1-6; 8 nucleotides align to TRBD1. V lost 3 bases to trimming and J lost 7 bases; unmatched junction nucleotides: 8. There are 15 residues in the CDR3. Looked up from germline, CDR1 is DFQATT and CDR2 is SNEGSKA (reference sequence). The CDR3 coding sequence is TGCAGTGCTAGGAGGACAGGGCCACCAAATTCACCCCTCCACTTT. Protein product: CSARRTGPPNSPLHF.

This clonotype was counted between two and nine times. CDR3 protein: CASSFVGEAFF. CDR3 in DNA: TGTGCCAGCAGTTTTGTTGGTGAAGCTTTCTTT. This chain joins TRBV12-3 or TRBV12-4 and TRBJ1-1; D remains unclear. The V and J ends lost 3 bases and 7 bases respectively, with 6 bases between them. This CDR3 contains 11 residues.

V gene TRBV25-1 combines with J gene TRBJ1-2; a possible D gene is TRBD1 (5 bases). CDR1 and CDR2 (germline): MGHDK, SYGVNS. This CDR3 is 13 amino acids long. Trimming left V 5 bases short and J 6 bases short, with 13 bases between. The CDR3 here is CASSSWQGHGYTF. The CDR3 DNA is TGTGCCAGCAGTTCATGGCAGGGCCATGGCTACACCTTC.

The V and J genes are TRBV28 and TRBJ1-6, with D maybe TRBD1 (5 bases). CDR1 is MDHEN, CDR2 SYDVKM, per germline. Trimming removed 4 bases from V and 0 bases from J, with 13 bases in between. The CDR3 spans 17 residues. The CDR3 sequence: CASSSQGRSSYNSPLHF. CDR3 DNA: TGTGCCAGCAGTTCTCAGGGACGGAGCTCCTATAATTCACCCCTCCACTTT.

The sample holds a few counts of this clonotype. The chain links TRBV13 to TRBJ2-7, with 7 bases fitting TRBD2. V was pared by 6 bases and J by 2 bases, with 7 bases of the junction left unmatched. Germline CDR1 reads PRHDT; CDR2 reads FYEKMQ (reference sequence). The CDR3 is 14 amino acids. The CDR3 protein is CASRRGVRTYEQYF. The DNA of the CDR3 is TGTGCCAGCAGACGGGGGGTACGGACCTACGAGCAGTACTTC.

The table lists this clonotype with many counts. The chain recombines TRBV6-2 or TRBV6-3 with TRBJ2-2; tentatively, D is TRBD1 (5 bases). Trimming took 5 bases from V and 7 from J, leaving 20 bases between them. CDR3 size: 16 residues. The germline CDR1 and CDR2 sequences are MNHEY and SVGEGT. The CDR3 coding sequence is TGTGCCAGCAGTCCGCTTTTACAGGCAGGAGTCGGGGAGCTGTTTTTT. Translated, it gives CASSPLLQAGVGELFF.

The chain employs TRBV5-6 and TRBJ1-1; TRBD1 is a possible D gene (5 bases). Per the germline V gene, CDR1 is SGHDT and CDR2 is YYEEEE. The CDR3 spans 14 residues. V lost 0 bases and J 6 bases, leaving 12 bases between the germline ends. The CDR3 bases are TGTGCCAGCAGCTTGGCCGGGACCTTGGCTGAAGCTTTCTTT. Translation gives CASSLAGTLAEAFF.

Concerning this clonotype itself: This may arise from a read error, as a much more abundant clone is one base away. The chain couples TRBV6-1 to TRBJ1-5, with D perhaps TRBD1 (5 bases). CDR3 length: 14 residues. Germline-derived CDR1 and CDR2 are MNHNS and SASEGT. V lost 5 bases and J 7 bases, leaving 15 bases between the germline ends. The CDR3 DNA reads TGTGCCAGCAGTTACGGGGGACCGAGGCAGCCCCAGCATTTT. Residues: CASSYGGPRQPQHF.

This chain joins TRBV20-1 and TRBJ2-2, with D uncertain. The V end lost 3 bases, the J end lost 3 bases, and 8 bases lay between the germline ends. The CDR3 is made up of 13 amino acids. Germline CDR1 reads DFQATT; CDR2 reads SNEGSKA (reference sequence). CDR3 in DNA: TGCAGTGCTAGCGGTGCGGACACCGGGGAGCTGTTTTTT. Its translation: CSASGADTGELFF.

This clonotype occurred many times. The rearrangement joins TRBV7-9 to TRBJ2-7; D may be TRBD2 (6 bases). The CDR3 has 14 residues. V was clipped by 1 base and J by 5 bases, with 12 bases between them. Germline V gene sequence: CDR1 SEHNR, CDR2 FQNEAQ (reference sequence). In DNA form, the CDR3 reads TGTGCCAGCAGCTTAGGACGGGGGTTCGACGAGCAGTACTTC. Its protein is CASSLGRGFDEQYF.

This clonotype showed up many times. V usage is TRBV7-2 and J usage is TRBJ1-5; D is undetermined. V shed 5 bases and J shed 0 bases, with 11 bases lying between them. Germline lookup yields CDR1 SGHTA and CDR2 FQGNSA. The CDR3 is made up of 15 amino acids. DNA of the CDR3: TGTGCCAGCAGCCCCGGTGGGAGTAGCAATCAGCCCCAGCATTTT. Its translation: CASSPGGSSNQPQHF.

V usage is TRBV19 and J usage is TRBJ1-3; the D gene is possibly TRBD1 (5 bases). The V and J ends lost 3 bases and 4 bases respectively, with 16 bases between them. CDR1 is LNHDA and CDR2 is SQIVND in the germline V gene (reference sequence). CDR3 length equals 16 residues. The CDR3 coding sequence is TGTGCCAGTAGTATCGGGACGGTGGATGACGGAAACACCATATATTTT. Translated, it gives CASSIGTVDDGNTIYF.

This clonotype has a count of ten or more. The genes are TRBV7-2 and TRBJ2-5, with a weak D call TRBD2 (6 bases). CDR3 length: 16 amino acids. Germline-derived CDR1 and CDR2 are SGHTA and FQGNSA. Trimming took off 7 bases at V and 5 bases at J, with 23 bases between the two ends. CDR3 nucleotides: TGTGCCAGCACCTCTCCAACTGCGGGGCTAGGGGAGACCCAGTACTTC. It specifies CASTSPTAGLGETQYF.

The V gene is TRBV11-2, the J gene TRBJ1-3; D gene ambiguous. The CDR3 has 20 residues. V lost 1 base and J lost 0, with 22 bases in between. Germline CDR1 and CDR2: SGHAT and FQNNGV. This CDR3 reads CASSLVGIGRPDFSGNTIYF. The CDR3, as DNA: TGTGCCAGCAGCTTAGTAGGAATTGGCCGGCCCGATTTCTCTGGAAACACCATATATTTT.

In its sample, this clonotype was seen many times. The chain recombines TRBV10-3 with TRBJ2-3; D may be TRBD1 or TRBD2 (5 bases each). The CDR3 has 21 amino acids. Germline V gene data show CDR1 as ENHRY and CDR2 as SYGVKD. V gave up 10 bases and J gave up 0 bases, with 35 bases separating them. The CDR3 sequence: CATSSDQSTGTALASTDTQYF. The CDR3 nucleotides read TGTGCCACTAGTTCTGACCAGTCCACCGGGACGGCTCTAGCTAGCACAGATACGCAGTATTTT.

In its sample, this clonotype was seen many times. This chain joins TRBV7-2 and TRBJ2-7; the D call may be TRBD1 or TRBD2 (5 bases each). Germline V lookup: CDR1 SGHTA, CDR2 FQGNSA. The V and J ends lost 2 bases and 0 bases respectively, with 11 bases between them. The CDR3 extends over 15 amino acids. The CDR3 bases are TGTGCCAGCAGCTTATGGGGACCCAGCTCCTACGAGCAGTACTTC. Its translation: CASSLWGPSSYEQYF.

The sample holds a few counts of this clonotype. The chain recombines TRBV10-3 with TRBJ1-4; D remains ambiguous. Trimming stripped 0 bases from V and 6 bases from J, with 8 bases between. The CDR3 sequence is 14 residues long. Looked up from germline, CDR1 is ENHRY and CDR2 is SYGVKD. CDR3 nucleotide sequence: TGTGCCATCAGTGAGTCGGAGGTCGATGAAAAACTGTTTTTT. As protein: CAISESEVDEKLFF.

J is TRBJ2-7 and V is TRBV29-1; 11 nucleotides agree with TRBD2. V lost 7 bases and J lost 1; bases outside the gene matches: 3. Germline-derived CDR1 and CDR2 are SQVTM and ANQGSEA. CDR3 length: 13 residues. The CDR3 DNA reads as TGCAGCGCAAGACTAGCGGGGTCCTACGAGCAGTACTTC. Protein product: CSARLAGSYEQYF.

This clonotype turned up a few times. CDR3 region: CASSQGVGTEQFF. The CDR3 DNA is TGCGCCAGCAGCCAAGGAGTAGGTACTGAGCAGTTCTTC. The chain combines TRBV4-1 with TRBJ2-1; D is undetermined. Germline loops: CDR1 MGHRA, CDR2 YSYEKL. This CDR3 contains 13 residues. The V end lost 1 base, the J end lost 9 bases, and 10 bases lay between the germline ends.

The chain couples TRBV6-1 to TRBJ2-5, with D tentatively TRBD1 (6 bases). The CDR3 consists of 13 residues. Germline-derived CDR1 and CDR2 are MNHNS and SASEGT. The V end lost 8 bases, the J end lost 4 bases, and 14 bases lay between the germline ends. CDR3 sequence (DNA): TGTGCCAGCCGAAGGGGACAAGCAGAGACCCAGTACTTC. Translating it yields CASRRGQAETQYF.

This chain connects TRBV7-6 to TRBJ2-1; D unresolved. This CDR3 has 17 amino acids. The V end lost 9 bases, the J end lost 5 bases, and 26 bases lay between the germline ends. The V gene's germline CDR1 is SGHVS and CDR2 FNYEAQ. This CDR3 is CASSPRPGVTLDNEQFF. In nucleotides, the CDR3 is TGTGCCAGTAGCCCCAGGCCGGGTGTGACATTGGACAATGAGCAGTTCTTC.